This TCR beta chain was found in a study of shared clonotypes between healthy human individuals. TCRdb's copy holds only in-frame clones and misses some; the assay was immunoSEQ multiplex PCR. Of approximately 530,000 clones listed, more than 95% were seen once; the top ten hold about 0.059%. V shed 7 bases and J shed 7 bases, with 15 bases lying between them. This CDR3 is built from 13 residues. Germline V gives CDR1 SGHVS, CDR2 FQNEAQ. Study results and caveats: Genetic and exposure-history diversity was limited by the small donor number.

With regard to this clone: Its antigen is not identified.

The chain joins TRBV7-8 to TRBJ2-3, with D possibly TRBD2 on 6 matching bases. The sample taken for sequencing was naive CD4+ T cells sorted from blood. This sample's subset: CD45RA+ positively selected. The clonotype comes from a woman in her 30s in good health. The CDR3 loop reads CASIGTDIYTQYF. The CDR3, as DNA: TGTGCCAGCATAGGGACTGACATTTATACGCAGTATTTT.